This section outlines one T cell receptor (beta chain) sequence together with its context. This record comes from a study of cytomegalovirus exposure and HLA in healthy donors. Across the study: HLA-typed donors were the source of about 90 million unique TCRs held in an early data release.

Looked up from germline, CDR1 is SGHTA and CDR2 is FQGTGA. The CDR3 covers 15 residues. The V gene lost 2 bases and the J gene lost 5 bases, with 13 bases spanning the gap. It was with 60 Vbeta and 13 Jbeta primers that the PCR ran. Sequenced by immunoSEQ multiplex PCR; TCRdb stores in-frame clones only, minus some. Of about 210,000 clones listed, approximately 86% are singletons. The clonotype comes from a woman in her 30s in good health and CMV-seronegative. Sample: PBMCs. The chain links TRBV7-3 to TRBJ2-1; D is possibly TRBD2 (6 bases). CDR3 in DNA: TGTGCCAGCAGCTTAGCTCGGGACTCGAACAATGAGCAGTTCTTC. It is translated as CASSLARDSNNEQFF.